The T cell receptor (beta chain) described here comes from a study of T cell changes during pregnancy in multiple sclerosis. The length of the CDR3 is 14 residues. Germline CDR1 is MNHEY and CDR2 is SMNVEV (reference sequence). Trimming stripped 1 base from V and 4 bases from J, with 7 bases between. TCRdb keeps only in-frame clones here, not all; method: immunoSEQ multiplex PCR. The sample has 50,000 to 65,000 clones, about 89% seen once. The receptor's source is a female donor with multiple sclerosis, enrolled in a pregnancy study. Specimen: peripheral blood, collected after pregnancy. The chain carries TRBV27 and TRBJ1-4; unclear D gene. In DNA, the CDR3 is TGTGCCAGCAGTTTATACAGCTTTAATGAAAAACTGTTTTTT. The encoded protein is CASSLYSFNEKLFF. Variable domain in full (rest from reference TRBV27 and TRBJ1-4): EAQVTQNPRYLITVTGKKLTVTCSQNMNHEYMSWYRQDPGLGLRQIYYSMNVEVTDKGDVPEGYKVSRKEKRNFPLILESPSPNQTSLYFCASSLYSFNEKLFFGSGTQLSVL.